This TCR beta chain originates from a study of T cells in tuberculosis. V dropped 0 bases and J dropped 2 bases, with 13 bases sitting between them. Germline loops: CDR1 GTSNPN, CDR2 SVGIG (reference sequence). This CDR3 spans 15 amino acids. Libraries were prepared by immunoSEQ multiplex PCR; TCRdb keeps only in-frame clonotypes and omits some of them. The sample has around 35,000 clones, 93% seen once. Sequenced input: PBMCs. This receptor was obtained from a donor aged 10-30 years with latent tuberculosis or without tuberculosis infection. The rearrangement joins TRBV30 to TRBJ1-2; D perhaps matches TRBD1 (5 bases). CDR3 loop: CAWSVGQGSNYGYTF. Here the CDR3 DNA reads TGTGCCTGGAGTGTAGGGCAGGGATCAAACTATGGCTACACCTTC.